This T cell receptor beta chain is from a study of human T cells and chemical hapten exposure. This clonotype was seen a handful of times. TCRdb reprocessed the RACE reads via MiXCR and lists one record per CDR3 protein. The data contain about 84,000 distinct CDR3 sequences, roughly a tenth of them singletons. Noted time point: patch test 2, 6 weeks after DPC sensitization. Treatment given: therapeutic diphenylcyclopropenone sensitization with weekly scalp DPC. The CDR3 is 15 amino acids. With 5 bases removed from V and 10 bases from J, the gap between germline ends came to 20 bases. CDR1 is MDHEN, CDR2 SYDVKM, per germline.

V usage is TRBV28 and J usage is TRBJ1-4, with D tentatively TRBD1 (6 bases). The source material was whole blood, sampled in connection with sensitization to the hapten diphenylcyclopropenone (DPC). This receptor was identified in a woman aged 25 to 39 with alopecia areata. Some clones in this sample may be carry-over from other donors' samples. CDR3 residues: CASSPPGGAGVKLFF. As DNA, the CDR3 is TGTGCCAGCAGTCCCCCGGGGGGCGCGGGAGTAAAACTGTTTTTT.